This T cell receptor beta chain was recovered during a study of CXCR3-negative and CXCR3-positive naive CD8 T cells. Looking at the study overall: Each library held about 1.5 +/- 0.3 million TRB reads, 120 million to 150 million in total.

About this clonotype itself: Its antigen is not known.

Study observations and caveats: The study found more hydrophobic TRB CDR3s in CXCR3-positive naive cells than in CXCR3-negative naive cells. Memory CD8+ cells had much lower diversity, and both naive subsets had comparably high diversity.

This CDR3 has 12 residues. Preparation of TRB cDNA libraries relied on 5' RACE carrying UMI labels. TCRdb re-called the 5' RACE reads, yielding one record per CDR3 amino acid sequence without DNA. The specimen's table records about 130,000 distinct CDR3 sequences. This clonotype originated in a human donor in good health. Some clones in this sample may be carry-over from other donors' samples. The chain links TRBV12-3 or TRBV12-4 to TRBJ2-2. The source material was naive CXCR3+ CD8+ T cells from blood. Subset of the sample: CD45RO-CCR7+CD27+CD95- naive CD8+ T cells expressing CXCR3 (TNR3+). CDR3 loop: CASSLAAGGLFF.